Sequencing of this T cell receptor (beta chain) was carried out in a study of regulatory T cells in long-lasting Graves disease. Time point specified: newly diagnosed GD, antithyroid drugs for less than 3 months. PBMC-extracted RNA yielded the TCR library. It was American Thyroid Association guidelines that determined Graves' disease diagnosis. Both iRepertoire HTBI primers and Arm-PCR of CDR3 regions were used to build the TCR beta libraries. TCRdb re-analysed the multiplex PCR reads in MiXCR, keeping a single row per CDR3 protein. Of 550,000 to 700,000 distinct CDR3 sequences listed, 15% to 20% are singletons. The CDR3 totals 15 residues. In germline, CDR1 is DFQATT, CDR2 SNEGSKA (reference sequence). The J segment lost 4 bases and the V segment lost 6 bases, leaving 13 bases of the junction unmatched. This clonotype appeared a few times. This sample also belongs to another study, concerning T cells in Graves' hyperthyroidism and ophthalmopathy. That report adds: No ophthalmopathy progression within 18 months constituted stable Graves' hyperthyroidism. Diagnostic assessment was based on clinical symptoms, serum thyroxine and TRAb, thyroid ultrasound and orbital computed tomography.

The genes are TRBV20-1 and TRBJ2-7; 9 nucleotides align to TRBD2. This receptor was taken from a man aged 18 to 30 with Graves disease. Specimen: peripheral blood mononuclear cells (PBMCs), collected at new diagnosis, from a patient treated with antithyroid drugs. The CDR3 nucleotides are TGCAGTGCAACAGATAGCGGGAGCGATTGGTACGAGCAGTACTTC. It codes for CSATDSGSDWYEQYF.